The 7 T cell receptor beta chains listed next were all sequenced from one sample in a study of prognosis after radiotherapy for stage I lung cancer. The study amplified the TCR beta CDR3 region from genomic DNA. This amplification was carried out by two rounds of multiplex PCR. First-round PCR employed TRBV- and TRBJ-specific primers for each gene. TCRdb called the multiplex PCR reads again in MiXCR, with one record for every CDR3 protein. In the table there are more than 30,000 distinct CDR3 sequences, around two fifths of which are singletons. Sequences were derived from PBMCs, sampled before or after stereotactic body radiation therapy (not recorded which). All receptors derive from a donor of 50 years or more with non-small cell lung cancer.

This clonotype rates as medium-sized (0.01 to 0.1%). The genes are TRBV6-1 and TRBJ2-3; D gene ambiguous. The germline gives CDR1 MNHNS, CDR2 SASEGT. Trimming took off 6 bases at V and 3 bases at J, with 10 bases between the two ends. The CDR3 has 13 amino acids. The DNA of the CDR3 is TGTGCCAGCAGACCCTCGGGTACAGATACGCAGTATTTT. Residues: CASRPSGTDTQYF.

The chain employs TRBV12-3 or TRBV12-4 and TRBJ2-2; 9 bases map to TRBD1. The junction had 6 bases not matched to a gene; V was cut back by 3 bases and J by 7 bases. This CDR3 region has 15 residues. DNA for the CDR3: TGTGCCAGCAGTTTCGGGACAGGGTCAGTCGGGGAGCTGTTTTTT. Translating gives CASSFGTGSVGELFF.

This clonotype was seen at least ten times. This chain uses TRBV3-1 with TRBJ1-1; D uncertain. Germline CDR1 LGHDT, CDR2 YNNKEL (reference sequence). V was cut by 4 bases and J by 0 bases, with 9 bases left in between. CDR3 length equals 14 residues. CDR3 amino acids: CASSRGSLNTEAFF. CDR3 in DNA: TGTGCCAGCAGCCGAGGGTCGTTGAACACTGAAGCTTTCTTT.

This chain links TRBV2 with TRBJ1-2, with D unresolved. Trimming removed 2 bases from V and 5 bases from J, with 12 bases in between. Looked up from germline, CDR1 is SNHLY and CDR2 is FYNNEI. The length of the CDR3 is 14 residues. In DNA, the CDR3 is TGTGCCAGCAGTGAACTTCTGCTCGGTTATGGCTACACCTTC. It is translated as CASSELLLGYGYTF.

This clonotype has ten or more counts. In nucleotides, the CDR3 is TGCAGTGCTCGCGAAACCGGGACTAGCGGAGATAACTACGAGCAGTACTTC. Translation: CSARETGTSGDNYEQYF. This chain links TRBV20-1 with TRBJ2-7, with 11 bases fitting TRBD2. Germline V gives CDR1 DFQATT, CDR2 SNEGSKA (reference sequence). V was clipped by 5 bases and J by 3 bases; unmatched bases: 15. The CDR3 sequence is 17 residues long.

V usage is TRBV9 and J usage is TRBJ2-1, with D perhaps matching TRBD1 (5 bases). The CDR3 spans 15 residues. The germline V gene encodes CDR1 SGDLS and CDR2 YYNGEE. Trimming removed 2 bases from V and 8 bases from J, with 17 bases in between. The CDR3 loop reads CASSVGAQSRYEQFF. As DNA, the CDR3 is TGTGCCAGCAGCGTTGGGGCTCAAAGTCGTTATGAGCAGTTCTTC.

As concerns this clonotype: Germline and junction disagree at one end, which may indicate a read error. The chain is built from TRBV5-6 and TRBJ1-6; weak D call: TRBD1 (6 bases). CDR3 length: 17 amino acids. The germline gives CDR1 SGHDT, CDR2 YYEEEE. CDR3: CASSPGTPSSCNSPIHF. The CDR3 DNA follows: TGTGCCAGCAGCCCCGGGACACCGAGCTCCTGTAATTCACCCATCCACTTT.